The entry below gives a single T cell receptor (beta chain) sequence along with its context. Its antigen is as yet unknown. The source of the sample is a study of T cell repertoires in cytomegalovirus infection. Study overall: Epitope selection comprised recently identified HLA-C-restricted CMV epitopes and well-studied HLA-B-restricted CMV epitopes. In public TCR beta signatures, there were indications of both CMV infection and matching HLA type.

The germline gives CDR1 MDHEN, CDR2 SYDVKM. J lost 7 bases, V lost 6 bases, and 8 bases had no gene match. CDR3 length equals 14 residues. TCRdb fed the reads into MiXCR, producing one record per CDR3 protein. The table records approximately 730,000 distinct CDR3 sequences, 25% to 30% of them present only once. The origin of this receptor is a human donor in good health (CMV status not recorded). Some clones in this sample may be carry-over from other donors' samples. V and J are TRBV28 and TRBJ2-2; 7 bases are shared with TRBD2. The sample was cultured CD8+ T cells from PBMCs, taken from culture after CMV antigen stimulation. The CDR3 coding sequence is TGTGCCAGCAGACCAGCGGGGATGGGCGGGGAGCTGTTTTTT. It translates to CASRPAGMGGELFF.